The clone carrying this T cell receptor beta chain was detected many times. This sample is drawn from a study of blood T cell repertoires in COVID-19. Study-level information: Whether acute or convalescent, the COVID-19 samples came from the United States, Italy and Spain. Sample material is recorded as cDNA or gDNA derived from T cells, B-cell-depleted T cells, or PBMCs.

This CDR3 region has 13 residues. Germline-derived CDR1 and CDR2 are SNHLY and FYNNEI. V gave up 3 bases and J gave up 3 bases, with 9 bases separating them. How the authors handled the data: Reference gene primer amplification yielded estimated nucleated cell counts. The method was immunoSEQ multiplex PCR; TCRdb's version includes in-frame clones alone and lacks a portion of them. V and J calls and clone size are given by that table; D and trimming were obtained from the DNA. The sample carries about 160,000 clones, approximately 79% recorded once. This sequence joins TRBV2 and TRBJ2-7, with D uncertain. This TCR derives from a woman older than 75 with acute or convalescent COVID-19. The sequenced material came from peripheral blood. The CDR3 region has the DNA TGTGCCAGCAGTGAGCAACAGTACTACGAGCAGTACTTC. Its protein product is CASSEQQYYEQYF.